The sample holds many counts of the clone carrying this T cell receptor beta chain. Its matching antigen is unknown. This entry comes from a study of early T cells in non-severe SARS-CoV-2 infection. About the research overall: The study sequenced bulk RNA from unsorted whole blood, with chains unpaired. Study conclusions and caveats: Comparison of clonotypes with VDJdb favored anti-spike CD8 responses while missing private and CD4 specificities.

Separate cDNA molecules each had unique molecular identifiers attached to them. TCRdb fed the 5' RACE reads into MiXCR, producing one record per CDR3 protein. The repertoire holds tens of thousands of distinct CDR3 sequences, with less than 20% as singletons. The CDR3 is made up of 14 amino acids. Trimming pared 8 bases from V and 3 bases from J, leaving 17 bases between. From germline, CDR1 is MNHEY and CDR2 SMNVEV (reference sequence). The specimen comprised whole blood, sampled at baseline. This clonotype originated in an adult who was a healthcare worker with PCR-confirmed SARS-CoV-2 infection or an uninfected control (not recorded which). The rearrangement uses TRBV27 and TRBJ2-7; D tentatively fits TRBD1 or TRBD2 (5 bases each). The CDR3 DNA reads TGTGCCAGCGGACCTACAGGACTGATCTACGAGCAGTACTTC. Its protein product is CASGPTGLIYEQYF.